One sample yielded the 30 T cell receptor beta chains listed below, sequenced in a study of blood T cell repertoires in COVID-19. Assay: immunoSEQ multiplex PCR; the TCRdb copy retains only in-frame clones and omits some. The table shows about 72,000 clones, with 75% to 90% occurring only once. Sequenced: peripheral blood. The source is a woman of 80 years or more with acute or convalescent COVID-19.

The rearrangement links TRBV9 to TRBJ2-1; 14 bases fit TRBD2. Germline values: CDR1 SGDLS, CDR2 YYNGEE. V lost 5 bases and J lost 5; bases outside the gene matches: 9. CDR3 length: 17 residues. The CDR3 nucleotides are TGTGCCAGCAGTTTGGGACTAGCGGGAGTAGGTGACAATGAGCAGTTCTTC. Translation gives CASSLGLAGVGDNEQFF.

This chain links TRBV6-5 with TRBJ1-2; possible D gene TRBD1, 5 bases. Trimming removed 7 bases from V and 7 bases from J, with 16 bases in between. This CDR3 spans 13 amino acids. In germline, CDR1 is MNHEY, CDR2 SVGAGI. CDR3 region: CASTLMGQSGYTF. CDR3 coding DNA: TGTGCCAGCACCCTCATGGGGCAAAGTGGCTACACCTTC.

V is TRBV3-1 (or the pseudogene TRBV3-2) and J is TRBJ1-2; the D is unclear. CDR1 LGHDT and CDR2 YNNKEL come from the germline V gene (reference sequence). V gave up 3 bases and J gave up 7 bases, with 9 bases separating them. The CDR3 sequence is 12 residues long. CDR3 sequence (DNA): TGTGCCAGCAGCCACCGGAGGTTTGGCTACACCTTC. This encodes CASSHRRFGYTF.

The chain employs TRBV6-5 and TRBJ2-7; D possibly corresponds to TRBD2 (6 bases). The CDR3 loop spans 14 amino acids. Trimming took off 6 bases at V and 2 bases at J, with 14 bases between the two ends. Germline assignment: CDR1 MNHEY and CDR2 SVGAGI. CDR3: CASSRGTYAYEQYF. For the CDR3, the DNA is TGTGCCAGCAGCCGCGGGACCTATGCCTACGAGCAGTACTTC.

The chain employs TRBV10-2 and TRBJ1-6; the D is unclear. The CDR3 consists of 12 residues. Germline CDR1 WSHSY, CDR2 SAAADI. The V end lost 5 bases, the J end lost 10 bases, and 9 bases lay between the germline ends. CDR3 in DNA: TGCGCCAGCAGTACGGGGAAATCACCCCTCCACTTT. It yields the protein CASSTGKSPLHF.

The rearrangement uses TRBV5-1 and TRBJ2-7; unclear D gene. The V end lost 1 base, the J end lost 1 base, and 6 bases lay between the germline ends. The V gene's germline CDR1 is SGHRS and CDR2 YFSETQ. The CDR3 covers 13 residues. CDR3 sequence reads: CASSLFESYEQYF. The CDR3 region has the DNA TGCGCCAGCAGCTTGTTTGAGTCCTACGAGCAGTACTTC.

This sequence joins TRBV10-1 and TRBJ1-5; TRBD1 aligns across 9 bases. The J segment lost 0 bases and the V segment lost 7 bases, leaving 13 bases of the junction unmatched. The CDR3 totals 18 residues. Looked up from germline, CDR1 is WNHNN and CDR2 is SYGVQD (reference sequence). CDR3 amino acids: CASILPGQGQYSNQPQHF. CDR3 nucleotide sequence: TGCGCCAGCATCCTACCGGGACAGGGTCAATATAGCAATCAGCCCCAGCATTTT.

The chain is built from TRBV6-2 or TRBV6-3 and TRBJ2-7, with 10 bases matching TRBD1. J gave up 7 bases and V 5 bases, and 11 bases lay outside the gene matches. The CDR3 is 15 residues long. Germline values: CDR1 MNHEY, CDR2 SVGEGT. CDR3 bases: TGTGCCAGCAGTCCCGGGACAGGGGCGGGTTGGGAGCAGTACTTC. Its protein is CASSPGTGAGWEQYF.

This sequence joins TRBV24-1 and TRBJ1-2; 9 bases map to TRBD1. Trimming took 4 bases from V and 6 from J; bases not matched to a gene: 14. The germline V gene encodes CDR1 KGHDR and CDR2 SFDVKD. The CDR3 loop spans 17 amino acids. The DNA of the CDR3 is TGTGCCACCAGTGAGGGACAGGGTGGCATTGGAAGGGATGGCTACACCTTC. Translating gives CATSEGQGGIGRDGYTF.

The gene calls are TRBV21-1 and TRBJ1-1; the table's D call, TRBD1, has no DNA check behind it. TRBV21-1 constitutes a pseudogene. The CDR3 extends over 15 amino acids. CDR3 sequence: CASSAGQGRNTEAFF. The CDR3 region has the DNA TGTGCCAGCAGCGCAGGACAGGGTCGGAACACTGAAGCTTTCTTT.

The V gene is TRBV7-9, the J gene TRBJ1-1; TRBD1 might be the D (6 bases). The CDR3 runs to 15 residues. From germline, CDR1 is SEHNR and CDR2 FQNEAQ (reference sequence). Trimming shortened V by 5 bases and J by 0 bases, and 13 bases separated the two germline ends. CDR3 nucleotide sequence: TGTGCCAGCAGCCTTGGGGGGGCGATGAACACTGAAGCTTTCTTT. This codes for CASSLGGAMNTEAFF. Full variable domain (missing parts from reference TRBV7-9 and TRBJ1-1): DTGVSQNPRHKITKRGQNVTFRCDPISEHNRLYWYRQTLGQGPEFLTYFQNEAQLEKSRLLSDRFSAERPKGSFSTLEIQRTEQGDSAMYLCASSLGGAMNTEAFFGQGTRLTVV.

V and J are TRBV3-1 (or the pseudogene TRBV3-2) and TRBJ1-2; 11 bases match TRBD1. V trimming: 8 bases; J trimming: 0 bases; junction bases outside the gene matches: 14. From germline, CDR1 is LGHDT and CDR2 YNNKEL (reference sequence). This CDR3 is built from 18 residues. In nucleotides, the CDR3 is TGTGCCAGCGGGATGAGCTGGGACAGGGGGACCTCTAACTATGGCTACACCTTC. Residues: CASGMSWDRGTSNYGYTF.

The chain combines TRBV19 with TRBJ2-3, with 15 bases matching TRBD2. With V trimmed by 5 bases and J by 0 bases, 9 bases remained unmatched. CDR1 is LNHDA, CDR2 SQIVND, per germline (reference sequence). The CDR3 totals 19 residues. CDR3 sequence reads: CASSAWTSGREVSTDTQYF. As DNA, the CDR3 is TGTGCCAGTAGTGCCTGGACTAGCGGGAGGGAGGTGAGCACAGATACGCAGTATTTT.

The CDR3 spells CAIRAQGSTDTQYF. In DNA form, the CDR3 reads TGTGCCATCAGGGCCCAGGGCAGCACAGATACGCAGTATTTT. The chain couples TRBV10-3 to TRBJ2-3; D is possibly TRBD1 (5 bases). The germline CDR1 and CDR2 sequences are ENHRY and SYGVKD. This CDR3 has 14 amino acids. V lost 6 bases to trimming and J lost 0 bases, with 10 bases between them.

Here the CDR3 DNA reads TGTGCCAGTAGTCGGGACTCTAACACCGGGGAGCTGTTTTTT. It codes for CASSRDSNTGELFF. The chain is built from TRBV19 and TRBJ2-2; D might be TRBD2 (6 bases). Trimming shortened V by 5 bases and J by 2 bases, and 9 bases separated the two germline ends. This CDR3 has 14 amino acids. Germline assignment: CDR1 LNHDA and CDR2 SQIVND (reference sequence).

This chain connects TRBV19 to TRBJ2-1; perhaps TRBD1 as D (5 bases). Germline values: CDR1 LNHDA, CDR2 SQIVND (reference sequence). The CDR3 has 14 amino acids. V lost 7 bases and J lost 9, with 19 bases in between. The CDR3 coding sequence is TGTGCCAGTACCCCTGCGGCCAGGGTCGGTGAGCAGTTCTTC. Translation: CASTPAARVGEQFF.

V and J are TRBV14 and TRBJ2-6; no clear D. CDR1 is SGHDN, CDR2 FVKESK, per germline. Trimming left V 0 bases short and J 12 bases short, with 12 bases between. This CDR3 comprises 14 residues. The CDR3: CASSQEFASGVLTF. As DNA, the CDR3 is TGTGCCAGCAGCCAAGAGTTTGCCTCAGGCGTCCTGACTTTC. The variable domain in full, with the rest retrieved from reference TRBV14 and TRBJ2-6, is EAGVTQFPSHSVIEKGQTVTLRCDPISGHDNLYWYRRVMGKEIKFLLHFVKESKQDESGMPNNRFLAERTGGTYSTLKVQPAELEDSGVYFCASSQEFASGVLTFGAGSRLTVL.

This rearrangement joins TRBV3-1 (or the pseudogene TRBV3-2) to TRBJ2-1; weak D call: TRBD2 (7 bases). The CDR3 consists of 14 residues. The germline V and J ends were trimmed by 1 base and 6 bases, with 10 bases remaining between them. Germline V CDR1 and CDR2: LGHDT, YNNKEL (reference sequence). CDR3 in amino acids: CASSQAGGFNEQFF. The CDR3 region has the DNA TGTGCCAGCAGCCAAGCGGGGGGCTTCAATGAGCAGTTCTTC.

The rearrangement links TRBV7-9 to TRBJ1-5; the match to TRBD1 covers 7 bases. The germline gives CDR1 SEHNR, CDR2 FQNEAQ (reference sequence). After removal of 5 bases from V and 9 bases from J, the junction contained 10 bases not matched to a gene. CDR3 length equals 14 residues. This chain's CDR3 is CASSPATGDAPQHF. CDR3 in DNA: TGTGCCAGCAGCCCAGCCACAGGGGATGCGCCCCAGCATTTT.

The CDR3 DNA sequence: TGCGCCAGCAGCCGAGGGCAGGACCCCTACGAGCAGTACTTC. Its protein is CASSRGQDPYEQYF. The chain joins TRBV4-1 to TRBJ2-7, with TRBD2 as a possible D gene (5 bases). V shed 4 bases and J shed 2 bases, with 12 bases lying between them. CDR1 MGHRA and CDR2 YSYEKL come from the germline V gene. The CDR3 is 14 amino acids.

The chain links TRBV29-1 to TRBJ1-1, with D possibly being TRBD1 (6 bases). This CDR3 region has 11 residues. V lost 7 bases to trimming and J lost 11 bases, with 17 bases between them. Germline CDR1 is SQVTM and CDR2 is ANQGSEA. The DNA for the CDR3 is TGCAGCGCCATGTCAGGGGTTCCTGCTTTCTTT. The encoded protein is CSAMSGVPAFF.

This clone was counted a single time. The chain joins TRBV27 to TRBJ1-5, with a tentative D call TRBD1 (6 bases). CDR3 length: 17 amino acids. Trimming stripped 5 bases from V and 7 bases from J, with 24 bases between. CDR1 MNHEY and CDR2 SMNVEV come from the germline V gene (reference sequence). The CDR3 protein is CASSPPGERWGRQPQHF. CDR3 DNA sequence: TGTGCCAGCAGTCCCCCAGGGGAAAGGTGGGGGAGACAGCCCCAGCATTTT.

The J gene is TRBJ2-1, the V gene TRBV10-3, with TRBD2 matching over 12 bases. The CDR3 loop spans 16 amino acids. With 4 bases clipped from V and 6 bases from J, the junction kept 7 bases outside the gene matches. Per germline, CDR1 ENHRY and CDR2 SYGVKD. CDR3 residues: CAISGAQGLAGNEQFF. In DNA form, the CDR3 reads TGTGCCATCAGTGGGGCCCAGGGACTAGCGGGCAATGAGCAGTTCTTC.

The genes are TRBV19 and TRBJ2-1; TRBD1 matches at 11 bases. CDR3 length equals 15 residues. Germline trimming cut 6 bases from V and 3 bases from J; bases unmatched to any gene: 4. Germline lookup yields CDR1 LNHDA and CDR2 SQIVND (reference sequence). This chain's CDR3 is CASRAGQGDYNEQFF. The DNA for the CDR3 is TGTGCCAGTAGGGCGGGACAGGGGGACTACAATGAGCAGTTCTTC.

This sequence joins TRBV9 and TRBJ1-6; 7 bases line up with TRBD1. The CDR3 is made up of 14 amino acids. Germline V gene data show CDR1 as SGDLS and CDR2 as YYNGEE. V trimming: 0 bases; J trimming: 7 bases; junction bases outside the gene matches: 1. The CDR3 sequence is CASSVDRGNSPLHF. CDR3 nucleotides: TGTGCCAGCAGCGTAGACAGGGGAAATTCACCCCTCCACTTT.

The V and J genes are TRBV30 and TRBJ2-1, with a possible D match to TRBD2 (5 bases). CDR1 GTSNPN and CDR2 SVGIG come from the germline V gene (reference sequence). V was trimmed by 4 bases and J by 6 bases, leaving 7 bases between them. This CDR3 region has 11 residues. Here the CDR3 DNA reads TGTGCCTGGACTAGCCTCAATGAGCAGTTCTTC. Its protein is CAWTSLNEQFF.

Concerning this clone itself: At the DNA level, this CDR3 is encoded by other sequences in the same sample as well. The chain uses TRBV12-3 or TRBV12-4 and TRBJ1-2, with 7 bases identical to TRBD1. The CDR3 loop spans 12 amino acids. Trimming at V came to 6 bases and at J to 4 bases, leaving 2 bases not matched to a gene. DNA of the CDR3: TGTGCCAGCAGCCGGGACAGCTATGGCTACACCTTC. This sequence encodes CASSRDSYGYTF.

This chain links TRBV19 with TRBJ2-5; tentative D call: TRBD1 (6 bases). Trimming stripped 5 bases from V and 7 bases from J, with 11 bases between. Germline values: CDR1 LNHDA, CDR2 SQIVND (reference sequence). This CDR3 region has 12 residues. The CDR3 region is CASSQGKGTQYF. CDR3 sequence (DNA): TGTGCCAGTAGTCAGGGGAAGGGGACCCAGTACTTC.

J is TRBJ1-2 and V is TRBV6-5; TRBD1 agrees at 10 bases. CDR1 and CDR2 from the germline V gene are MNHEY and SVGAGI. The J segment lost 8 bases and the V segment lost 2 bases, leaving 11 bases of the junction unmatched. The CDR3 totals 16 residues. CDR3 residues: CASSYGDRGAPRGYTF. The CDR3 DNA reads TGTGCCAGCAGTTACGGGGACAGGGGAGCCCCGAGGGGCTACACCTTC.

The gene calls are TRBV9 and TRBJ2-7; 9 bases match TRBD2. The V and J ends lost 5 bases and 5 bases, in that order; junction bases with no gene match: 8. CDR1 is SGDLS and CDR2 is YYNGEE in the germline V gene. This CDR3 region has 14 residues. For the CDR3, the DNA is TGTGCCAGCAGGGGGGCTAGCGGGAAGCACGAGCAGTACTTC. The encoded protein is CASRGASGKHEQYF.